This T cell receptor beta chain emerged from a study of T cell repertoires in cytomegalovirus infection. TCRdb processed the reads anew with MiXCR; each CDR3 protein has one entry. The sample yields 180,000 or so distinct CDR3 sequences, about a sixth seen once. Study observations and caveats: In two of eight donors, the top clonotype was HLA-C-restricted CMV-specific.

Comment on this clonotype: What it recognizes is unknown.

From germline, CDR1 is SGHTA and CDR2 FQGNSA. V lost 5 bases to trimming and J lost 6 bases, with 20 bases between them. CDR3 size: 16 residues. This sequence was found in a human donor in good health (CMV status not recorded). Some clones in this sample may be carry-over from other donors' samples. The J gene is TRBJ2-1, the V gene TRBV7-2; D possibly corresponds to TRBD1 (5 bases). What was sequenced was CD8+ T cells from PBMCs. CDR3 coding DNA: TGTGCCAGCAGCCTCCCCCGGCAGGGAAGGGGCAATGAGCAGTTCTTC. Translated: CASSLPRQGRGNEQFF.